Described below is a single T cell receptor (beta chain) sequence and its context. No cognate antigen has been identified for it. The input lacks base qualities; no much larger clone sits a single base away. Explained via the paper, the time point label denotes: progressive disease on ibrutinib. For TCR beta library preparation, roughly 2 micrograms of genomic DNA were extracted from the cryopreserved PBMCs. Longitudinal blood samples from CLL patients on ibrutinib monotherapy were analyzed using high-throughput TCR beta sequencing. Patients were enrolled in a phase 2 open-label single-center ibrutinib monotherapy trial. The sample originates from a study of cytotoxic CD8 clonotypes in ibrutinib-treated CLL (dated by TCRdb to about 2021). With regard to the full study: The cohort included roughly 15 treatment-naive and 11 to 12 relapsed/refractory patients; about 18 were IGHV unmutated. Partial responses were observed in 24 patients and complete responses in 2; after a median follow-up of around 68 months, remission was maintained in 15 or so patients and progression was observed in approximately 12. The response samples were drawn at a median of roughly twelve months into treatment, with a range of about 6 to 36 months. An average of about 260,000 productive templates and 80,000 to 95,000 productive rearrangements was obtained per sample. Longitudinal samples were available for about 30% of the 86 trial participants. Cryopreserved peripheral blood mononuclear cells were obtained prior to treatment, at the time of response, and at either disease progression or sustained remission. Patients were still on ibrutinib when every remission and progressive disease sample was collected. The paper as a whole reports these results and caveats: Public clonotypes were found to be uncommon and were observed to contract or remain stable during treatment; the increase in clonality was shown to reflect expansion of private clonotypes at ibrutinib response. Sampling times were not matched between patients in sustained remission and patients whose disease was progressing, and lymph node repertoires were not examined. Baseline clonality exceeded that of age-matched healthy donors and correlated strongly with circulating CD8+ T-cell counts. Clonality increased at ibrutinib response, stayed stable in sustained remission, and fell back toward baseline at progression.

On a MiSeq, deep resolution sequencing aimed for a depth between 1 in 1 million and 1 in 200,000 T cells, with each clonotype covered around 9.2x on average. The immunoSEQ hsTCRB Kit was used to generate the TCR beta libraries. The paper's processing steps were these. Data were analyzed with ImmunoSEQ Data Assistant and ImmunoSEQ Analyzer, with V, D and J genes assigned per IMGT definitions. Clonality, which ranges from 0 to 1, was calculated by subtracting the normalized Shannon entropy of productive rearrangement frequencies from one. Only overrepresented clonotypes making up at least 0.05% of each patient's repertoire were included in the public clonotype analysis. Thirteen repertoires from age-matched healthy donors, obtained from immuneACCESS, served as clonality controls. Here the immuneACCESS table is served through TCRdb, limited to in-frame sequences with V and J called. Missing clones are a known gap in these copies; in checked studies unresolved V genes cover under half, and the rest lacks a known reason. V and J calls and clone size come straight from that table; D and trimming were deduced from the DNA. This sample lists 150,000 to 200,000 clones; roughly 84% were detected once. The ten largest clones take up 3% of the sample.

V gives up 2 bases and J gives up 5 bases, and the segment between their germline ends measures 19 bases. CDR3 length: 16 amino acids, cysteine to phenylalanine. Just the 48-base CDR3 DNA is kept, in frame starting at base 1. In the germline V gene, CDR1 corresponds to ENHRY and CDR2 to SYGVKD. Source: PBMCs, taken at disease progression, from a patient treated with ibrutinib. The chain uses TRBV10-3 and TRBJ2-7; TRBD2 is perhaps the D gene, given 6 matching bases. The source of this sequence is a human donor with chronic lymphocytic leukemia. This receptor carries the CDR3 CAISEHYAGRDDEQYF. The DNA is TGTGCCATCAGTGAGCACTACGCTGGGCGGGACGACGAGCAGTACTTC.